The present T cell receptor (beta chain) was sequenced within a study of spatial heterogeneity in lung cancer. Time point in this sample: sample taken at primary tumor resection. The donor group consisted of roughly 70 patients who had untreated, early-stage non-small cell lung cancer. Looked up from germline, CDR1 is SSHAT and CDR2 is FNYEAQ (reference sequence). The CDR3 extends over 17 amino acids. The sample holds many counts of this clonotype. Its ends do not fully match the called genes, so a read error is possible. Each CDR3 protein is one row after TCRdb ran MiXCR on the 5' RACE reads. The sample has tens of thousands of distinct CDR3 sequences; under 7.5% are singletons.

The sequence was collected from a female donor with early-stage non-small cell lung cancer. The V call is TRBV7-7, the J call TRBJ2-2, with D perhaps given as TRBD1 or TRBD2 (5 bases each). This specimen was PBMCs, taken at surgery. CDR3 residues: CASSVSSAGSVTGELFF. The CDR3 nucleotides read TGTGCTAGCAGCGTCTCGAGCGCAGGGAGCGTCACCGGGGAGCTGTTTTTT.